The next 15 T cell receptor beta chains were all read from a single sample in a study of CD8 T cells in Susac syndrome. Reverse transcription of about 0.45 to 1 ug RNA was performed with random hexamers. TCRdb re-called the immunoSEQ multiplex PCR reads through MiXCR, storing one row per CDR3 protein. The table includes about 120,000 distinct CDR3 sequences, roughly 94% detected once. Sequencing input: CD8+ T cells from PBMCs. The receptors shown here come from a human donor with Susac syndrome.

In this sample, this clonotype turned up once. V usage is TRBV7-2 and J usage is TRBJ1-3, with D possibly TRBD1 on 6 matching bases. V was pared by 5 bases and J by 0 bases, with 11 bases between. The germline V gene has CDR1 SGHTA and CDR2 FQGNSA. The CDR3 is made up of 15 amino acids. Written as DNA, the CDR3 is TGTGCCAGCAGCCTTCTCAGGGGCTCTGGAAACACCATATATTTT. It is translated as CASSLLRGSGNTIYF. Drawing the rest from reference TRBV7-2 and TRBJ1-3, the complete variable domain is GAGVSQSPSNKVTEKGKDVELRCDPISGHTALYWYRQSLGQGLEFLIYFQGNSAPDKSGLPSDRFSAERTGGSVSTLTIQRTQQEDSAVYLCASSLLRGSGNTIYFGEGSWLTVV.

This chain connects TRBV10-1 to TRBJ1-4, with unresolved D. CDR1 is WNHNN and CDR2 is SYGVQD in the germline V gene (reference sequence). This CDR3 is built from 14 residues. V was shortened by 4 bases and J by 3 bases, with 9 bases between the two germline ends. The CDR3 loop is CASSVGGANEKLFF. Here the CDR3 DNA reads TGCGCCAGCAGTGTCGGAGGAGCTAATGAAAAACTGTTTTTT.

Only a few counts were recorded for this clonotype. V gene TRBV7-8 combines with J gene TRBJ2-1; TRBD2 might be the D (6 bases). The germline CDR1 and CDR2 sequences are SGHVS and FQNEAQ. The CDR3 runs 15 residues. Trimming left V 1 base short and J 4 bases short, with 11 bases between. The CDR3 protein is CASSLVSGEYNEQFF. The CDR3 DNA reads TGTGCCAGCAGCTTAGTGTCGGGGGAGTACAATGAGCAGTTCTTC.

The V and J genes are TRBV13 and TRBJ1-2, with D perhaps TRBD1 (5 bases). This CDR3 is built from 13 residues. The V and J ends lost 3 bases and 4 bases respectively, with 9 bases between them. Germline V CDR1 and CDR2: PRHDT, FYEKMQ (reference sequence). CDR3 coding DNA: TGTGCCAGCAGCTTTCCCGGGACCTATGGCTACACCTTC. Translated, it gives CASSFPGTYGYTF.

The gene calls are TRBV15 and TRBJ2-2; 7 nucleotides match TRBD2. This CDR3 contains 16 residues. CDR1 LNHNV and CDR2 YYDKDF come from the germline V gene (reference sequence). V lost 3 bases, J lost 1 base, and 5 bases stayed unmatched. DNA for the CDR3: TGTGCCACCAGCAGCAAGCCGGGGGGGAACACCGGGGAGCTGTTTTTT. It translates to CATSSKPGGNTGELFF. The entire variable domain, with the rest obtained from reference TRBV15 and TRBJ2-2, is as follows: DAMVIQNPRYQVTQFGKPVTLSCSQTLNHNVMYWYQQKSSQAPKLLFHYYDKDFNNEADTPDNFQSRRPNTSFCFLDIRSPGLGDTAMYLCATSSKPGGNTGELFFGEGSRLTVL.

The rearrangement links TRBV29-1 to TRBJ2-5; tentative D call: TRBD1 (6 bases). V lost 6 bases to trimming and J lost 0 bases, with 14 bases between them. There are 14 residues in the CDR3. The germline V gene has CDR1 SQVTM and CDR2 ANQGSEA. The CDR3 nucleotides are TGCAGCGTCCGGGACAAGGGGTACCAAGAGACCCAGTACTTC. It encodes CSVRDKGYQETQYF.

The chain couples TRBV29-1 to TRBJ1-1; D call uncertain. The germline V and J ends were trimmed by 6 bases and 5 bases, with 10 bases remaining between them. Germline V lookup: CDR1 SQVTM, CDR2 ANQGSEA. The length of the CDR3 is 11 residues. CDR3 in amino acids: CSVPVGTEAFF. The CDR3 DNA is TGCAGCGTGCCGGTGGGAACTGAAGCTTTCTTT.

With regard to this clonotype: The junction departs from the called germline gene at one end, perhaps through a read error. The chain carries TRBV27 and TRBJ2-1; D is possibly TRBD1 (5 bases). The CDR3 extends over 14 amino acids. Germline CDR1 and CDR2: MNHEY and SMNVEV (reference sequence). Here the CDR3 DNA reads TGTGCCAGCAGTATATCTTCCAGGGTGGATGAGCAGTTCTTC. Its translation: CASSISSRVDEQFF.

This clonotype was detected once. The chain couples TRBV6-5 to TRBJ2-5; D may be TRBD2 (5 bases). Germline CDR1 reads MNHEY; CDR2 reads SVGAGI. Trimming stripped 10 bases from V and 4 bases from J, with 16 bases between. This CDR3 spans 13 amino acids. The CDR3 protein is CATKATEGETQYF. The DNA of the CDR3 is TGTGCCACCAAAGCAACAGAGGGAGAGACCCAGTACTTC.

V gene TRBV12-3 or TRBV12-4 combines with J gene TRBJ2-7; D gene ambiguous. V was cut by 5 bases and J by 2 bases, with 7 bases left in between. The length of the CDR3 is 12 residues. The CDR3 coding sequence is TGTGCCAGCAGTCGAGCTCCCTACGAGCAGTACTTC. The encoded protein is CASSRAPYEQYF.

This chain joins TRBV3-1 and TRBJ1-5; TRBD1 might be the D (5 bases). There are 14 residues in the CDR3. Trimming stripped 1 base from V and 7 bases from J, with 11 bases between. The germline gives CDR1 LGHDT, CDR2 YNNKEL (reference sequence). CDR3 sequence reads: CASSQVGGEQPQHF. Written as DNA, the CDR3 is TGTGCCAGCAGCCAAGTCGGAGGGGAACAGCCCCAGCATTTT.

The chain joins TRBV20-1 to TRBJ2-5; D may be TRBD2 (5 bases). The CDR3 has 13 amino acids. The V gene's germline CDR1 is DFQATT and CDR2 SNEGSKA (reference sequence). CDR3 DNA: TGCAGCGCCCCACCCGGGGTTCGGGAGACCCAGTACTTC. It codes for CSAPPGVRETQYF.

The gene calls are TRBV4-1 and TRBJ1-1; 12 positions match TRBD1. Germline lookup yields CDR1 MGHRA and CDR2 YSYEKL. J gave up 4 bases and V 0 bases, and 15 bases lay outside the gene matches. The CDR3 sequence is 20 residues long. CDR3: CASSQDTAGQGARIGTEAFF. CDR3 sequence (DNA): TGCGCCAGCAGCCAAGATACGGCGGGACAGGGGGCGCGAATTGGCACTGAAGCTTTCTTT.

The chain employs TRBV10-3 and TRBJ1-1; TRBD1 agrees at 10 bases. Germline V gives CDR1 ENHRY, CDR2 SYGVKD. The CDR3 covers 13 residues. V shed 8 bases and J 5 bases; nucleotides not matched to a gene: 5. The CDR3 spells CAIWTGGGTEAFF. DNA of the CDR3: TGTGCCATCTGGACAGGGGGAGGGACTGAAGCTTTCTTT.

J is TRBJ2-4 and V is TRBV11-1, with no clear D. The CDR3 spans 16 residues. The V gene's germline CDR1 is SGHAT and CDR2 FQDESV (reference sequence). Trimming cost V 1 base and J 6 bases, with 16 bases left between them. The CDR3 DNA is TGTGCCAGCAGCTTAGGGGCCGGTGAGGTACCAAACATTCAGTACTTC. Amino acid sequence: CASSLGAGEVPNIQYF.